The 31 T cell receptor beta chains reported below all come from one sample, sequenced in a study of T-cell memory formation after mild COVID-19. MiXCR, applied by TCRdb to the 5' RACE reads, yields one record per CDR3 protein. The sample contains 250,000 or so distinct CDR3 sequences, roughly 18% of which appear only once. Sequencing input: PBMCs or a T cell subset sorted from them (not recorded which). These TCRs come from a young man who had mild COVID-19 (a few samples of this study predate the infection). Cell type and time point are not known.

This chain links TRBV7-2 with TRBJ2-3; D gene uncertain. Germline V gene data show CDR1 as SGHTA and CDR2 as FQGNSA. Trimming pared 5 bases from V and 8 bases from J, leaving 11 bases between. CDR3 length: 12 residues. In DNA, the CDR3 is TGTGCCAGCAGCCGTAATAGTGGTACGCAGTATTTT. It encodes CASSRNSGTQYF.

The chain uses TRBV7-9 and TRBJ2-5; weak D call: TRBD2 (5 bases). Germline V gene lookup returns CDR1 SEHNR and CDR2 FQNEAQ (reference sequence). V lost 4 bases and J 2 bases, leaving 8 bases between the germline ends. This CDR3 has 13 amino acids. The CDR3 spells CASSSGVQETQYF. For the CDR3, the DNA is TGTGCCAGCAGCTCCGGGGTGCAAGAGACCCAGTACTTC.

V usage is TRBV6-2 or TRBV6-3 and J usage is TRBJ2-7; D not certain. The CDR3 runs 15 residues. Between the trimmed V and J ends, which lost 1 base and 2 bases, there was a span of 12 bases. Germline V gene data show CDR1 as MNHEY and CDR2 as SVGEGT. The CDR3 is CASSYYPGYTYEQYF. In nucleotides, the CDR3 is TGTGCCAGCAGTTACTATCCCGGGTACACCTACGAGCAGTACTTC.

V and J are TRBV27 and TRBJ2-7; TRBD1 aligns across 7 bases. The V segment lost 6 bases and the J segment 7 bases; nucleotides outside the gene matches: 15. The CDR3 spans 15 residues. CDR1 is MNHEY, CDR2 SMNVEV, per germline (reference sequence). CDR3 bases: TGTGCCAGCAGCCTCCAGGGACAGAATTATGGTGAGCAGTACTTC. Its translation is CASSLQGQNYGEQYF.

This clonotype was detected many times. The V gene is TRBV5-1, the J gene TRBJ2-5; D might be TRBD2 (6 bases). There are 14 residues in the CDR3. Germline assignment: CDR1 SGHRS and CDR2 YFSETQ. V was clipped by 4 bases and J by 3 bases, with 13 bases between them. The chain's CDR3 is CASSPRTGEETQYF. CDR3 coding DNA: TGCGCCAGCAGCCCACGGACGGGGGAAGAGACCCAGTACTTC.

This clonotype turned up a few times. The chain is built from TRBV4-1 and TRBJ1-5; D possibly corresponds to TRBD1 (5 bases). CDR3 size: 15 residues. The V gene's germline CDR1 is MGHRA and CDR2 YSYEKL. The V gene lost 1 base and the J gene lost 4 bases, with 11 bases spanning the gap. The CDR3 DNA reads as TGCGCCAGCAGCCAAGCCGGGACGGAGAATCAGCCCCAGCATTTT. Translated: CASSQAGTENQPQHF.

The gene calls are TRBV5-1 and TRBJ1-1; D might be TRBD1 (5 bases). V was cut by 0 bases and J by 5 bases, with 11 bases left in between. The germline V gene encodes CDR1 SGHRS and CDR2 YFSETQ. There are 14 residues in the CDR3. The CDR3 loop is CASSLGGGWTEAFF. CDR3 DNA sequence: TGCGCCAGCAGCTTGGGTGGGGGATGGACTGAAGCTTTCTTT.

The chain joins TRBV7-2 to TRBJ1-4; a weak D match, TRBD1 (6 bases). CDR1 and CDR2 (germline): SGHTA, FQGNSA. This CDR3 is 14 amino acids long. Trimming cost V 2 bases and J 4 bases, with 8 bases left between them. The CDR3 region has the DNA TGTGCCAGCAGCTTAAGACAGGATAATGAAAAACTGTTTTTT. It yields the protein CASSLRQDNEKLFF.

The V and J genes are TRBV4-1 and TRBJ2-5, with 7 bases fitting TRBD2. With 4 bases clipped from V and 1 base from J, the junction kept 6 bases outside the gene matches. CDR1 is MGHRA, CDR2 YSYEKL, per germline. There are 15 residues in the CDR3. CDR3: CASSPHGTIQETQYF. The DNA for the CDR3 is TGCGCCAGCAGCCCCCACGGGACTATCCAAGAGACCCAGTACTTC.

This clonotype was counted only a few times. This chain joins TRBV27 and TRBJ2-7; 9 positions match TRBD1. The CDR3 totals 14 residues. Germline CDR1 reads MNHEY; CDR2 reads SMNVEV (reference sequence). The ends lost 4 bases at V and 3 bases at J; junction bases unmatched: 4. In DNA, the CDR3 is TGTGCCAGCAGTTCGGGACAGGGTATCTACGAGCAGTACTTC. Residues: CASSSGQGIYEQYF.

This chain links TRBV6-2 or TRBV6-3 with TRBJ1-5; D perhaps matches TRBD1 (5 bases). The CDR3 consists of 12 residues. The germline V gene has CDR1 MNHEY and CDR2 SVGEGT. V gave up 5 bases and J gave up 7 bases, with 9 bases separating them. CDR3 sequence reads: CASSPGSQPQHF. CDR3 bases: TGTGCCAGCAGTCCAGGGAGCCAGCCCCAGCATTTT.

The V call is TRBV5-4, the J call TRBJ2-5, with 7 bases fitting TRBD2. This CDR3 comprises 16 residues. V shed 4 bases and J 5 bases; nucleotides not matched to a gene: 14. Germline CDR1 reads SGHNT; CDR2 reads YYREEE (reference sequence). The CDR3 loop is CASSTERGLGLETQYF. CDR3 DNA sequence: TGTGCCAGCAGCACCGAGCGGGGACTTGGATTGGAGACCCAGTACTTC.

The rearrangement links TRBV9 to TRBJ1-1, with D possibly matching TRBD1 (6 bases). This CDR3 has 15 residues. The V and J ends lost 0 bases and 1 base respectively, with 10 bases between them. Germline CDR1 and CDR2: SGDLS and YYNGEE. This CDR3 reads CASSVGGPGNTEAFF. The CDR3 nucleotides are TGTGCCAGCAGCGTAGGGGGGCCGGGGAACACTGAAGCTTTCTTT.

This rearrangement joins TRBV4-1 to TRBJ1-2, with D unclear. The germline CDR1 and CDR2 sequences are MGHRA and YSYEKL. V was cut by 4 bases and J by 4 bases, with 28 bases left in between. This CDR3 comprises 19 residues. CDR3 nucleotides: TGCGCCAGCAGCCGCGGCGAGACGAGACCGGCCCTGGGAGCCTATGGCTACACCTTC. Translation gives CASSRGETRPALGAYGYTF.

This clonotype was observed a few times. The chain combines TRBV29-1 with TRBJ1-1; no clear D gene. Deletions cut 6 bases from V and 0 bases from J, with 11 bases between. Germline CDR1 is SQVTM and CDR2 is ANQGSEA. The CDR3 covers 13 residues. The CDR3 nucleotides are TGCAGCGTGCGCAGGAGCATGAACACTGAAGCTTTCTTT. Translated, it gives CSVRRSMNTEAFF.

This chain joins TRBV19 and TRBJ2-3; D is possibly TRBD2 (5 bases). Germline values: CDR1 LNHDA, CDR2 SQIVND (reference sequence). V lost 6 bases to trimming and J lost 6 bases, with 13 bases between them. The CDR3 is made up of 13 amino acids. The CDR3 spells CASRPTRWDTQYF. CDR3 DNA: TGTGCCAGTAGACCTACTAGGTGGGATACGCAGTATTTT.

This clonotype was seen more than once but under ten times. The rearrangement links TRBV27 to TRBJ2-4, with 10 bases lining up with TRBD1. Germline V gene data show CDR1 as MNHEY and CDR2 as SMNVEV (reference sequence). The CDR3 consists of 14 residues. J was trimmed by 3 bases and V by 8 bases; bases with no gene match: 4. CDR3 loop: CASAGQGNKNIQYF. CDR3 bases: TGTGCCAGCGCGGGACAGGGGAACAAAAACATTCAGTACTTC.

The chain's CDR3 is CASRSIQGNYGYTF. In DNA form, the CDR3 reads TGTGCCAGCAGATCGATACAGGGAAACTATGGCTACACCTTC. The chain employs TRBV27 and TRBJ1-2, with a possible D match to TRBD1 (6 bases). Germline assignment: CDR1 MNHEY and CDR2 SMNVEV (reference sequence). Deletions cut 6 bases from V and 2 bases from J, with 13 bases between. The CDR3 covers 14 residues.

This clonotype has a handful of counts. The chain combines TRBV5-1 with TRBJ2-2, with unresolved D. In germline, CDR1 is SGHRS, CDR2 YFSETQ. The CDR3 is 14 residues long. The V gene lost 4 bases and the J gene lost 5 bases, with 12 bases spanning the gap. CDR3 in DNA: TGCGCCAGCAGCGACGTCAGGCATACCGGGGAGCTGTTTTTT. Translated: CASSDVRHTGELFF.

The chain uses TRBV20-1 and TRBJ2-5; no clear D. This CDR3 contains 13 residues. V dropped 5 bases and J dropped 0 bases, with 10 bases sitting between them. The germline gives CDR1 DFQATT, CDR2 SNEGSKA (reference sequence). This chain's CDR3 is CSAPFTDQETQYF. DNA of the CDR3: TGCAGTGCTCCCTTCACGGACCAAGAGACCCAGTACTTC.

The chain has TRBV11-2 and TRBJ2-3; D perhaps matches TRBD1 (6 bases). V was shortened by 5 bases and J by 3 bases, with 6 bases between the two germline ends. Germline V lookup: CDR1 SGHAT, CDR2 FQNNGV. The CDR3 is made up of 12 amino acids. The CDR3 spells CASSGQTDTQYF. The CDR3 coding sequence is TGTGCCAGCAGCGGACAGACAGATACGCAGTATTTT.

In its sample, this clonotype was seen a few times. The V and J genes are TRBV19 and TRBJ2-5; D could derive from TRBD1 or TRBD2 (5 bases each). This CDR3 region has 15 residues. The V end was cut by 1 base, the J end by 0 bases, with 9 bases between. Per germline, CDR1 LNHDA and CDR2 SQIVND (reference sequence). The CDR3 spells CASSIGDGYQETQYF. The CDR3 region has the DNA TGTGCCAGTAGTATAGGGGACGGGTACCAAGAGACCCAGTACTTC. The full variable domain, completed using reference TRBV19 and TRBJ2-5, is DGGITQSPKYLFRKEGQNVTLSCEQNLNHDAMYWYRQDPGQGLRLIYYSQIVNDFQKGDIAEGYSVSREKKESFPLTVTSAQKNPTAFYLCASSIGDGYQETQYFGPGTRLLVL.

In this sample, this clonotype turned up many times. This chain joins TRBV5-6 and TRBJ1-1; TRBD1 might be the D (6 bases). V lost 4 bases, J lost 1 base, and 17 bases lay in between. The germline V gene has CDR1 SGHDT and CDR2 YYEEEE. The CDR3 sequence is 16 residues long. The CDR3 region is CASSPDSARSNTEAFF. CDR3 coding DNA: TGTGCCAGCAGCCCGGACAGCGCTCGATCGAACACTGAAGCTTTCTTT.

This clonotype was observed a handful of times. This rearrangement joins TRBV5-1 to TRBJ1-4; D not resolved. The CDR3 runs 15 residues. The germline V and J ends were trimmed by 4 bases and 6 bases, with 16 bases remaining between them. The V gene's germline CDR1 is SGHRS and CDR2 YFSETQ. In DNA form, the CDR3 reads TGCGCCAGCAGCCAAAGAGGGTTTTGGGATGAAAAACTGTTTTTT. Translated, it gives CASSQRGFWDEKLFF.

The rearrangement joins TRBV10-1 to TRBJ2-7; maybe TRBD2 (5 bases). Trimming removed 10 bases from V and 4 bases from J, with 14 bases in between. The germline gives CDR1 WNHNN, CDR2 SYGVQD (reference sequence). The CDR3 contains 12 residues. CDR3 in amino acids: CAIPKEGYEQYV. The DNA of the CDR3 is TGCGCCATCCCTAAAGAGGGTTACGAGCAGTACGTC.

This clonotype has only a few counts. The genes are TRBV12-3 or TRBV12-4 and TRBJ2-2; 9 nucleotides match TRBD1. V lost 10 bases to trimming and J lost 3 bases; unmatched junction nucleotides: 6. The CDR3 is made up of 14 amino acids. The DNA of the CDR3 is TGTGCCACATCTCGACAGGGGGACACCGGGGAGCTGTTTTTT. Its translation: CATSRQGDTGELFF.

This clonotype was observed a few times. The chain recombines TRBV7-9 with TRBJ1-1; no clear D. CDR1 and CDR2 (germline): SEHNR, FQNEAQ (reference sequence). The CDR3 runs to 13 residues. V was clipped by 3 bases and J by 0 bases, with 5 bases between them. CDR3 amino acids: CASSFDMNTEAFF. In DNA, the CDR3 is TGTGCCAGCAGCTTTGACATGAACACTGAAGCTTTCTTT.

This clonotype turned up a few times. V is TRBV10-3 and J is TRBJ2-5; 7 bases match TRBD1. Germline CDR1 ENHRY, CDR2 SYGVKD. This CDR3 has 11 amino acids. V trimming: 8 bases; J trimming: 3 bases; junction bases outside the gene matches: 0. The CDR3 loop is CAIGTEETQYF. The CDR3 DNA reads TGTGCCATCGGGACAGAAGAGACCCAGTACTTC.

This clonotype was detected a few times. The rearrangement uses TRBV4-3 and TRBJ1-5; D ambiguous. Trimming pared 0 bases from V and 5 bases from J, leaving 5 bases between. The CDR3 is made up of 13 amino acids. Germline V lookup: CDR1 LGHNA, CDR2 YSLEER. CDR3 nucleotide sequence: TGCGCCAGCAGCCAAGATGTGGATCAGCCCCAGCATTTT. Protein: CASSQDVDQPQHF.

The chain joins TRBV7-9 to TRBJ1-1; D remains unclear. In germline, CDR1 is SEHNR, CDR2 FQNEAQ (reference sequence). The CDR3 has 16 residues. Trimming left V 4 bases short and J 4 bases short, with 19 bases between. As DNA, the CDR3 is TGTGCCAGCAGCTCGACGCGGACCGCAGTAGGCACTGAAGCTTTCTTT. This sequence encodes CASSSTRTAVGTEAFF.

A few counts support this clonotype. The V gene is TRBV28, the J gene TRBJ2-5, with 7 bases lining up with TRBD2. CDR1 is MDHEN, CDR2 SYDVKM, per germline. The V segment lost 8 bases and the J segment 3 bases; nucleotides outside the gene matches: 9. CDR3 length equals 14 residues. CDR3 DNA: TGTGCCAGCCGCCTTTGGGGGGGAAAAGAGACCCAGTACTTC. Protein sequence: CASRLWGGKETQYF.